A few counts support the clone carrying this TCR beta chain. Its antigen is unknown. J lost 3 bases, V lost 5 bases, and 8 bases had no gene match. This CDR3 spans 15 amino acids. Looked up from germline, CDR1 is SGHAT and CDR2 is FQNNGV. These data originate in a study of shared clonotypes between healthy human individuals. Study findings and constraints: Non-shared clonotypes had lower generation probabilities than clonotypes shared by all four sorted-subset donors. Large depth notwithstanding, sorted-subset sequencing proved incomplete by rarefaction. Sharing across several donors was seen in 4.5% to 5.5% of naive CD4 clonotypes.

Donors were healthy HIV-negative adults without recently reported acute infections or vaccinations. Produced via immunoSEQ multiplex PCR; TCRdb's table is partial and in-frame only. The data hold about a million clones, with over 75% observed a single time. The rearrangement joins TRBV11-2 to TRBJ2-7; 9 bases align to TRBD2. The sample consisted of memory CD4+ T cells sorted from blood. The sample's subset: CD45RA-negative fraction. The receptor was isolated from a man aged 18 to 30 in good health. CDR3 sequence: CASSDGLASSYEQYF. The CDR3 region has the DNA TGTGCCAGCAGCGACGGACTAGCGTCAAGCTACGAGCAGTACTTC.